This T cell receptor (beta chain) was recovered during a study of response to subunit inactivated influenza vaccine. The table lists this clonotype with a few counts. Using its own MiXCR run on the RT-PCR reads, TCRdb lists one record per CDR3 protein. The repertoire holds around 600,000 distinct CDR3 sequences, with 11% as singletons. The V end lost 1 base, the J end lost 4 bases, and 18 bases lay between the germline ends. The CDR3 has 17 residues. From germline, CDR1 is SGHKS and CDR2 YYEKEE (reference sequence). These data were likewise used in another study, on T cells expressing NK-cell markers. That report notes: UMI-tagged 5'RACE template switching yielded the TCR beta cDNA. Sorted CD3+CD56+NKG2C+, CD3+CD56+NKG2C- and CD3+CD56-NKG2C+ T cells supplied TCR beta repertoires. Eight donors were sequenced, seven testing HCMV-seropositive and one testing seronegative. Sorting was restricted to alpha-beta TCR T cells by an anti-gamma-delta TCR antibody in several experiments. Also leading the CD3+CD56-NKG2C+ fraction in a few donors were these clonotypes.

The sequencing here drew on PBMCs from blood, taken on the day of vaccination. This chain links TRBV5-5 with TRBJ1-5; weak D call: TRBD1 (5 bases). This clonotype was sampled from a man aged 45-65 years who received an inactivated influenza vaccine. This CDR3 reads CASSLWAGGRSNQPQHF. CDR3 coding DNA: TGTGCCAGCAGCTTGTGGGCCGGGGGAAGAAGTAATCAGCCCCAGCATTTT.